Listed here are 15 T cell receptor beta chains from one sample, sequenced in a study of blood T cell repertoires in COVID-19. Some clones are missing from TCRdb's copy, which holds only in-frame ones; the method was immunoSEQ multiplex PCR. Found here are 75,000 or so clones, approximately 80% of them singletons; the top ten hold around 5.8%. The sample comprised peripheral blood. The source of these receptors is a man between 60 and 70 years old with active or convalescent COVID-19.

V gene TRBV1 combines with J gene TRBJ2-5; the D call of TRBD2 is as the table states it, not checked on the DNA. TRBV1 has pseudogene status. CDR3 length: 15 residues. The CDR3 DNA reads as TGCACCAGCAGCCGAAGAAGCGGGAACCAAGAGACCCAGTACTTC. It encodes CTSSRRSGNQETQYF.

V gene TRBV9 combines with J gene TRBJ2-3; 8 bases are a match to TRBD1. CDR1 is SGDLS, CDR2 YYNGEE, per germline. The CDR3 loop spans 16 amino acids. With 0 bases clipped from V and 1 base from J, the junction kept 4 bases outside the gene matches. CDR3 region: CASSVGRTGRTDTQYF. Written as DNA, the CDR3 is TGTGCCAGCAGCGTAGGAAGGACAGGGCGCACAGATACGCAGTATTTT.

V gene TRBV9 combines with J gene TRBJ2-7, with D possibly TRBD2 on 6 matching bases. Trimming removed 4 bases at V and 7 bases at J, with 12 bases between. The CDR3 sequence is 12 residues long. The germline gives CDR1 SGDLS, CDR2 YYNGEE. CDR3 coding DNA: TGTGCCAGCAGCCTCCCAGGGAGGGAGCAGTACTTC. This codes for CASSLPGREQYF.

CDR3 protein: CASSGPFGGPSLNNEQFF. DNA for the CDR3: TGTGCCAGCAGCGGCCCATTCGGGGGACCAAGCCTTAACAATGAGCAGTTCTTC. The V gene is TRBV7-9, the J gene TRBJ2-1; possible D gene TRBD2, 6 bases. Germline V gives CDR1 SEHNR, CDR2 FQNEAQ (reference sequence). CDR3 length: 18 residues. Trimming left V 5 bases short and J 5 bases short, with 25 bases between.

The chain links TRBV7-2 to TRBJ2-3; 12 positions agree with TRBD2. The V gene end was trimmed by 1 base and the J gene end by 0 bases; junction bases not matched to a gene: 2. Per the germline V gene, CDR1 is SGHTA and CDR2 is FQGNSA. This CDR3 comprises 17 residues. The CDR3 protein is CASSLVGTSGSTDTQYF. CDR3 coding DNA: TGTGCCAGCAGCTTAGTCGGGACTAGCGGGAGCACAGATACGCAGTATTTT.

This clone has a single count. V and J are TRBV5-1 and TRBJ2-3, with 7 bases that match TRBD2. The germline V gene encodes CDR1 SGHRS and CDR2 YFSETQ. This CDR3 is built from 14 residues. Germline trimming cut 4 bases from V and 4 bases from J; bases unmatched to any gene: 6. The CDR3 sequence is CASSQSGAADTQYF. As DNA, the CDR3 is TGCGCCAGCAGCCAAAGCGGGGCGGCAGATACGCAGTATTTT.

This chain joins TRBV19 and TRBJ2-5, with TRBD2 matching 7 bases. The CDR3 is 13 amino acids. The germline gives CDR1 LNHDA, CDR2 SQIVND (reference sequence). The V gene end was trimmed by 6 bases and the J gene end by 1 base; junction bases not matched to a gene: 2. CDR3 DNA: TGTGCCAGTAGGGGGGGGTCCCAAGAGACCCAGTACTTC. Its translation is CASRGGSQETQYF.

The genes are TRBV6-5 and TRBJ1-5; unclear D gene. This CDR3 contains 12 residues. Germline V gene data show CDR1 as MNHEY and CDR2 as SVGAGI. V lost 4 bases, J lost 5 bases, and 6 bases lay in between. CDR3 residues: CASSFRDQPQHF. Here the CDR3 DNA reads TGTGCCAGCAGTTTTCGGGATCAGCCCCAGCATTTT.

The chain recombines TRBV5-1 with TRBJ2-1; the match to TRBD1 covers 9 bases. Germline V gene data show CDR1 as SGHRS and CDR2 as YFSETQ. With 0 bases clipped from V and 1 base from J, the junction kept 5 bases outside the gene matches. This CDR3 contains 17 residues. Here the CDR3 DNA reads TGCGCCAGCAGCTTGGCCGGGACAGGGAGGTCCTACAATGAGCAGTTCTTC. Its protein product is CASSLAGTGRSYNEQFF.

V is TRBV6-5 and J is TRBJ1-1, with 10 bases fitting TRBD1. The CDR3 loop spans 15 amino acids. Germline CDR1 reads MNHEY; CDR2 reads SVGAGI. Trimming took 2 bases from V and 7 from J; bases not matched to a gene: 7. The DNA for the CDR3 is TGTGCCAGCAGTTACCCCGGACAGGGGGTCAGTGAAGCTTTCTTT. Amino acids: CASSYPGQGVSEAFF.

This clone has a handful of counts. The chain links TRBV2 to TRBJ1-1, with D unresolved. This CDR3 comprises 13 residues. Germline values: CDR1 SNHLY, CDR2 FYNNEI. V was clipped by 4 bases and J by 0 bases, with 6 bases between them. CDR3 loop: CASSGEMNTEAFF. The CDR3 bases are TGTGCCAGCAGTGGGGAGATGAACACTGAAGCTTTCTTT.

V usage is TRBV4-3 and J usage is TRBJ2-1; 12 bases agree with TRBD2. V was pared by 0 bases and J by 8 bases, with 8 bases of the junction left unmatched. Germline CDR1 and CDR2: LGHNA and YSLEER. The CDR3 is 17 residues long. The CDR3 DNA is TGCGCCAGCAGCCAAGATCAGGCTAGCGGGGGGGTATATGAGCAGTTCTTC. It translates to CASSQDQASGGVYEQFF.

The chain joins TRBV5-6 to TRBJ2-2, with unresolved D. In germline, CDR1 is SGHDT, CDR2 YYEEEE. There are 13 residues in the CDR3. V dropped 1 base and J dropped 4 bases, with 5 bases sitting between them. CDR3 in amino acids: CASSLISTGELFF. CDR3 coding DNA: TGTGCCAGCAGCTTGATCAGCACCGGGGAGCTGTTTTTT. Full variable domain (outside the CDR3, taken from reference TRBV5-6 and TRBJ2-2): DAGVTQSPTHLIKTRGQQVTLRCSPKSGHDTVSWYQQALGQGPQFIFQYYEEEERQRGNFPDRFSGHQFPNYSSELNVNALLLGDSALYLCASSLISTGELFFGEGSRLTVL.

V and J are TRBV6-5 and TRBJ1-1, with D unclear. From germline, CDR1 is MNHEY and CDR2 SVGAGI. Trimming took off 2 bases at V and 1 base at J, with 8 bases between the two ends. The CDR3 contains 14 residues. CDR3 loop: CASSYRDKNTEAFF. The CDR3 DNA sequence: TGTGCCAGCAGTTACCGAGACAAGAACACTGAAGCTTTCTTT.

CDR3: CASSLAPGSGNTIYF. In nucleotides, the CDR3 is TGCGCCAGCAGCTTGGCGCCAGGGTCAGGAAACACCATATATTTT. The gene calls are TRBV5-1 and TRBJ1-3, with D possibly TRBD1 on 5 matching bases. The CDR3 loop spans 15 amino acids. Trimming stripped 0 bases from V and 4 bases from J, with 11 bases between. Germline V lookup: CDR1 SGHRS, CDR2 YFSETQ. The full variable domain, its missing parts supplied by reference TRBV5-1 and TRBJ1-3, is KAGVTQTPRYLIKTRGQQVTLSCSPISGHRSVSWYQQTPGQGLQFLFEYFSETQRNKGNFPGRFSGRQFSNSRSEMNVSTLELGDSALYLCASSLAPGSGNTIYFGEGSWLTVV.